This entry describes one T cell receptor (beta chain). The antigen is unknown. The data originate from a study of OX40 agonist ivuxolimab in advanced cancers. The wider study: Ivuxolimab is a fully human IgG2 antibody that activates OX40 (CD134).

Profiling relied on immunoSEQ multiplex PCR, and the TCRdb table lists in-frame clones only, not all of them. The sample lists tens of thousands of clones, approximately 88% occurring once. From germline, CDR1 is SEHNR and CDR2 FQNEAQ (reference sequence). This CDR3 has 16 amino acids. V shed 8 bases, J shed 5 bases, and the junction held 12 bases outside the gene matches. Enrollment shut out patients with autoimmune disease history or systemic immunosuppression. Broader study findings: Clonal expansion among partial responders at 0.1-3.0 mg/kg ranked near the lowest. At 0.1 to 3.0 mg/kg, clonal expansion of CD4+ and CD8+ blood T cells had occurred by week 6.

The sample here was CD4+ or CD8+ T cells sorted from blood, taken in a trial of the OX40 agonist ivuxolimab. This sequence originates from an adult with an advanced solid tumor such as melanoma, head and neck, liver or kidney cancer. This rearrangement joins TRBV7-9 to TRBJ2-5; 12 bases align to TRBD1. CDR3 region: CASSGGQGALWETQYF. The CDR3 DNA reads TGTGCCAGCTCTGGGGGACAGGGGGCCTTGTGGGAGACCCAGTACTTC.